This TCR beta chain emerged from a study of shared clonotypes between healthy human individuals. This CDR3 comprises 15 residues. Trimming removed 6 bases from V and 6 bases from J; junction bases left unmatched: 8. The V gene's germline CDR1 is MNHEY and CDR2 SVGAGI. Deep-level settings were used for running the assay. Some clones are missing from TCRdb's copy, which holds only in-frame ones; the method was immunoSEQ multiplex PCR. This sample has 2 million to 2.5 million clones; 85% to 95% occur once, and the top ten carry 0.37%. This chain joins TRBV6-5 and TRBJ2-7; TRBD2 matches 13 bases. The TCR originated in a man younger than 35 in good health. Some clones in this sample may be carry-over from other donors' samples. Sequencing was done on a sample of naive CD4+ T cells from PBMCs. This sample's subset: CD45RA+ positively selected. CDR3 nucleotide sequence: TGTGCCAGCAGCCGTGGACTAGCGGGAGCCTCCGAGCAGTACTTC. Translating gives CASSRGLAGASEQYF.